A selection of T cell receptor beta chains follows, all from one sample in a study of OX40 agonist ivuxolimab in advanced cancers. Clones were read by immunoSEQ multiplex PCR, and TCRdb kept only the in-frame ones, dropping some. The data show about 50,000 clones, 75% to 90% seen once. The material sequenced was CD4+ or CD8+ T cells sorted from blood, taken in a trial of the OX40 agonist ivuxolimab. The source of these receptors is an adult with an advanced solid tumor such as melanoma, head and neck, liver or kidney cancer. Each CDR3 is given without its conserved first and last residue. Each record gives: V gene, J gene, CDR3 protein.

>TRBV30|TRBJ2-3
AWIPKQGRVDTQY
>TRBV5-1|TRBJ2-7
ASRLNNYEQY
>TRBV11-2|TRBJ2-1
ASTPVREQF
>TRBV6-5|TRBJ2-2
ASRRLAGWTGELF
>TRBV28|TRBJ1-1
ASSYQGATEAF
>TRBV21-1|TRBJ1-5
ASSKEAWVQTAYSNQPQH
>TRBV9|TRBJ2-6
ASSPRQGLLTGANVLT
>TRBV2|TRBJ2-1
ASRGGRGTLYNEQF
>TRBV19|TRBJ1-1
ASTRSGNEAF
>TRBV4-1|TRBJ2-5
ASSQVRLPRETQY
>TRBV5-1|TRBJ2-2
ASRDSPNTGELF
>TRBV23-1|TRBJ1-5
ASSQGGGAWNQPQH
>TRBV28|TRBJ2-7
ASSLMSYYEQY
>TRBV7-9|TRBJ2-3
ASSLASRDTQY
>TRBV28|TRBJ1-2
ASSFSGTGKSNYGYT
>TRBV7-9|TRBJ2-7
ASSLYPSEQY
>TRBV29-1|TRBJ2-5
SVEQGSSETQY
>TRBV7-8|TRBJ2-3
ASSSYPGTGGTDTQY
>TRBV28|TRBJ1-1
ASSFPGTGNTEAF
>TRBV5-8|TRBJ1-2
ASSLSGQGPYYGYT
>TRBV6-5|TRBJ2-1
ASSSLSTGSYNEQF
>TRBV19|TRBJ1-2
ASIDRWYGYT
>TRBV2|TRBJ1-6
ASSERYSVSPLH
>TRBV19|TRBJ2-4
ASGSHLAKNIQY
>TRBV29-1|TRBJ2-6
SVDFGVGANVLT
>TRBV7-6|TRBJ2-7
ASSFAGGFVNEQY
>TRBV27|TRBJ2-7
ASSLSSGRAHEQY
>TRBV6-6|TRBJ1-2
ASSYSDRVNGYT
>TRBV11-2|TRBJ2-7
ASSLGLTYEQY
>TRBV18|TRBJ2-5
ASSPPRIRETQY
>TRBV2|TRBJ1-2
ASRLAGFYGYT